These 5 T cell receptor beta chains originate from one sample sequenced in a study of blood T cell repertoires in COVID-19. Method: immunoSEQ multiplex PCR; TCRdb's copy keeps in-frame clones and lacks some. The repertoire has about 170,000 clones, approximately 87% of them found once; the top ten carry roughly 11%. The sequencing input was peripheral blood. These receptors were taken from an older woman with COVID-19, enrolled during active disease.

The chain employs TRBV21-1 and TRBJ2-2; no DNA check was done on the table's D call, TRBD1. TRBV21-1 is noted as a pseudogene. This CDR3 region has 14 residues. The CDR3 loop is CANQDRDYTGELFF. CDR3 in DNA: TGTGCCAACCAGGACAGGGATTACACCGGGGAGCTGTTTTTT.

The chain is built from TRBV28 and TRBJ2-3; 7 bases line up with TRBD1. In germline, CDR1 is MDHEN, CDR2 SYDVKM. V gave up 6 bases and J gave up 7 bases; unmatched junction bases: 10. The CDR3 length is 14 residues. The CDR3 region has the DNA TGTGCCAGCAGCCCAAGGACAGGTCATTATACGCAGTATTTT. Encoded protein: CASSPRTGHYTQYF.

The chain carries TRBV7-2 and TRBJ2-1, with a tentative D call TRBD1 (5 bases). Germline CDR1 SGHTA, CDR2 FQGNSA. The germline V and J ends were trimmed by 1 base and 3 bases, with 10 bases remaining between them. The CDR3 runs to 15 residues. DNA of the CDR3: TGTGCCAGCAGCTTAGTTCAGGGTCTCTACAATGAGCAGTTCTTC. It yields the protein CASSLVQGLYNEQFF.

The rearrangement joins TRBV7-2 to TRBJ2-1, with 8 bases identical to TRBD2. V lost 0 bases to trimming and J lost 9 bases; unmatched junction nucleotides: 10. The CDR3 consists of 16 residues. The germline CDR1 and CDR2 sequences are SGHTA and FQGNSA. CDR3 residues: CASSLAIASGSLEQFF. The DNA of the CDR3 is TGTGCCAGCAGCTTAGCTATCGCTAGCGGGTCACTTGAGCAGTTCTTC.

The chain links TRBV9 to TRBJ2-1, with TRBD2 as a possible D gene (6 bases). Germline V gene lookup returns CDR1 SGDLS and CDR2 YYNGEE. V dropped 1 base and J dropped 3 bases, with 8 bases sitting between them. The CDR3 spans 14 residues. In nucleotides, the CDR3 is TGTGCCAGCAGCGTATTGACTAGCTACAATGAGCAGTTCTTC. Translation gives CASSVLTSYNEQFF.